These T cell receptor beta chains were read from a single sample in a study of shared clonotypes between healthy human individuals. TCRdb's table, derived via immunoSEQ multiplex PCR, lists solely in-frame clones and lacks some. The data hold 550,000 to 700,000 clones, with roughly 73% observed a single time. Sequencing was carried out using memory CD4+ T cells sorted from blood. Receptors originate from a woman in her thirties in good health. CDR3s include the opening cysteine and the closing phenylalanine or tryptophan. A D gene is named only where the DNA matches it firmly. Clone size appears in some rows only: once, few, many, or a class for an expanded clone.

15 | TRBJ2-5 | . | TRBD1 | TRBV19 | CASSGTGGGQETQYF | TGTGCCAGTAGTGGGACAGGGGGGGGCCAAGAGACCCAGTACTTC
16 | TRBJ1-4 | . | . | TRBV7-9 | CASSSGPFRANEKLFF | TGTGCCAGCAGCTCGGGACCGTTTCGGGCTAATGAAAAACTGTTTTTT
15 | TRBJ2-4 | . | TRBD1 | TRBV11-2 | CASSGGQGRQNIQYF | TGTGCCAGCAGCGGGGGACAGGGACGCCAAAACATTCAGTACTTC
13 | TRBJ1-3 | few | . | TRBV7-3 | CASSSENGNTIYF | TGTGCCAGCAGCAGCGAGAACGGAAACACCATATATTTT
14 | TRBJ2-4 | . | TRBD1 | TRBV18 | CASSIDRGKNIQYF | TGTGCCAGCTCAATCGACAGGGGAAAAAACATTCAGTACTTC
15 | TRBJ1-4 | . | . | TRBV28 | CASSAQGATNEKLFF | TGTGCCAGCAGTGCTCAGGGAGCAACTAATGAAAAACTGTTTTTT
17 | TRBJ2-1 | . | TRBD1 | TRBV5-4 | CASSSYWTGKISNEQFF | TGTGCCAGCAGCTCCTACTGGACAGGGAAGATTAGCAATGAGCAGTTCTTC
14 | TRBJ2-7 | . | . | TRBV2 | CASTRDGGSYEQYF | TGTGCCAGTACCAGGGACGGAGGCTCCTACGAGCAGTACTTC
13 | TRBJ2-7 | . | . | TRBV7-9 | CASSFTGAHEQYF | TGTGCCAGCAGTTTCACCGGGGCCCACGAGCAGTACTTC
17 | TRBJ2-7 | . | TRBD1 | TRBV11-2 | CASSSTSGTGSYYEQYF | TGTGCCAGCAGCTCCACCTCCGGGACAGGGAGTTACTACGAGCAGTACTTC
15 | TRBJ2-3 | . | TRBD2 | TRBV5-1 | CASYETSGRRDTQYF | TGCGCCAGTTACGAGACTAGCGGGAGAAGAGATACGCAGTATTTT
13 | TRBJ2-1 | once | . | TRBV25-1 | CASSEAGWNEQFF | TGTGCCAGCAGTGAGGCGGGTTGGAATGAGCAGTTCTTC
14 | TRBJ2-7 | . | . | TRBV4-1 | CASSLLSSDYEQYF | TGCGCCAGCAGCCTCTTATCTAGCGACTACGAGCAGTACTTC
14 | TRBJ2-6 | . | . | TRBV5-6 | CASRHSSGANVLTF | TGTGCCAGCAGACATAGCTCTGGGGCCAACGTCCTGACTTTC
11 | TRBJ2-3 | few | . | TRBV28 | CASSPTTTQYF | TGTGCCAGCAGTCCAACCACTACGCAGTATTTT
15 | TRBJ2-6 | . | . | TRBV10-2 | CASSPGRSGANVLTF | TGCGCCAGCTCTCCAGGCCGCTCTGGGGCCAACGTCCTGACTTTC
13 | TRBJ2-7 | . | . | TRBV5-4 | CASSLRGPGEQYF | TGTGCCAGCAGTCTCAGGGGTCCGGGCGAGCAGTACTTC
13 | TRBJ1-2 | few | . | TRBV6-1 | CASSGDGNYGYTF | TGTGCCAGCAGTGGGGACGGGAACTATGGCTACACCTTC
16 | TRBJ2-2 | . | TRBD2 | TRBV5-4 | CASSFAPSGGPGELFF | TGTGCCAGCAGCTTCGCCCCTTCGGGAGGCCCCGGGGAGCTGTTTTTT